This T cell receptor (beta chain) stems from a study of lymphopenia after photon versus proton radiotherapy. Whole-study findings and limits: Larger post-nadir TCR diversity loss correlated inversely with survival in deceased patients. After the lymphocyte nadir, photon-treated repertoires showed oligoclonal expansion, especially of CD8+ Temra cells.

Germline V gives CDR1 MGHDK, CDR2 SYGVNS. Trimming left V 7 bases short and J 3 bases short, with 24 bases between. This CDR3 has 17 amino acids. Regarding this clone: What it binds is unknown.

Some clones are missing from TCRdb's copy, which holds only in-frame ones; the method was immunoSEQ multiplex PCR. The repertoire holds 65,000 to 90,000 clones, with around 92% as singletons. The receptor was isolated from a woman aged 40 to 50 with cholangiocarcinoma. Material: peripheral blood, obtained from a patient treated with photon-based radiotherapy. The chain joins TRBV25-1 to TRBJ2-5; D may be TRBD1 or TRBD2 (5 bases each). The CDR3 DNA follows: TGTGCCAGCAAAGGGACGTGGGGAAGGGTAAAGGAAGAGACCCAGTACTTC. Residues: CASKGTWGRVKEETQYF. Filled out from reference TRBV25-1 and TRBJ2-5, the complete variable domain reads EADIYQTPRYLVIGTGKKITLECSQTMGHDKMYWYQQDPGMELHLIHYSYGVNSTEKGDLSSESTVSRIRTEHFPLTLESARPSHTSQYLCASKGTWGRVKEETQYFGPGTRLLVL.